This T cell receptor (beta chain) emerged from a study of beta chain features in type 1 diabetes. The CDR3 covers 14 residues. The V end lost 3 bases, the J end lost 0 bases, and 8 bases lay between the germline ends. CDR1 and CDR2 from the germline V gene are SGHTA and FQGNSA. General study points: Type 1 diabetes patients had TCRB CDR3s that were shorter (moderately but significantly so) in all four CD4+ subsets. TCRB repertoires of naive, central memory and Treg cells appeared more similar among patients than among healthy donors. Cells expressing TCR highly could be over-represented by cDNA sequencing.

Concerning this clone itself: Its antigen is unknown.

The investigators reverse transcribed all of the isolated RNA, so they sequenced expressed TCRB transcripts. Repertoires were generated with immunoSEQ multiplex PCR, while TCRdb's copy carries only in-frame clones and drops some. The top ten clones hold about 0.024% of a sample with almost 250,000 clones, roughly 13% of them seen once. The chain uses TRBV7-2 and TRBJ1-1; no definite D call. Sequenced: naive CD4+ T cells from blood. This sequence originates from a woman in her thirties or forties in good health. The CDR3 loop is CASSFTSLNTEAFF. The CDR3 DNA sequence: TGTGCCAGCAGCTTTACGAGTTTGAACACTGAAGCTTTCTTT.